This T cell receptor beta chain comes out of a study of T cell responses to AZD1222 COVID-19 vaccine. The CDR3 loop spans 10 amino acids. The V end was cut by 5 bases, the J end by 4 bases, with 2 bases between. The V gene's germline CDR1 is LGHNT and CDR2 FRNRAP. Clones were sequenced by immunoSEQ multiplex PCR, and TCRdb holds only the in-frame ones, with some missing. The sample has over 75,000 clones, approximately 89% seen once; the top ten hold about 2%. This TCR was recovered from an adult in good health. The material sequenced was peripheral blood, taken on day 0 of AZD1222 vaccination. The chain links TRBV12-5 to TRBJ2-5; D is unresolved. CDR3 amino acids: CASGIETQYF. The CDR3 DNA reads as TGTGCTAGTGGTATAGAGACCCAGTACTTC.